The 28 T cell receptor beta chains below all came from one sample that was sequenced in a study of cytomegalovirus exposure and HLA in healthy donors. The study ran its PCR with 60 Vbeta and 13 Jbeta primers. Here immunoSEQ multiplex PCR was the method, and the copy in TCRdb shows in-frame clones only, minus some. This table has some 93,000 clones, about two thirds appearing once. The sample was PBMCs. The source is a boy between 10 and 17 years old in good health and CMV-seropositive.

The chain employs TRBV30 and TRBJ1-4; 7 bases map to TRBD1. Losses at the gene ends were 1 base for V and 0 bases for J; bases not matched to a gene: 8. This CDR3 region has 17 residues. CDR1 and CDR2 (germline): GTSNPN, SVGIG (reference sequence). The CDR3, as DNA: TGTGCCTGGAGTGAGAGACAGGGAGTTGCAACTAATGAAAAACTGTTTTTT. As protein: CAWSERQGVATNEKLFF. The variable domain in full, completed from reference TRBV30 and TRBJ1-4, reads SQTIHQWPATLVQPVGSPLSLECTVEGTSNPNLYWYRQAAGRGLQLLFYSVGIGQISSEVPQNLSASRPQDRQFILSSKKLLLSDSGFYLCAWSERQGVATNEKLFFGSGTQLSVL.

The CDR3 DNA reads TGTGCTAGTCGGGCAGGGGAAGATGAAAAACTGTTTTTT. As protein: CASRAGEDEKLFF. The genes are TRBV12-5 and TRBJ1-4, with D possibly TRBD1 on 6 matching bases. This CDR3 has 13 residues. Germline assignment: CDR1 LGHNT and CDR2 FRNRAP. V was trimmed by 8 bases and J by 6 bases, leaving 13 bases between them. Filled out from reference TRBV12-5 and TRBJ1-4, the complete variable domain reads DARVTQTPRHKVTEMGQEVTMRCQPILGHNTVFWYRQTMMQGLELLAYFRNRAPLDDSGMPKDRFSAEMPDATLATLKIQPSEPRDSAVYFCASRAGEDEKLFFGSGTQLSVL.

The CDR3 reads CTSSQALRGQPYNEQFF. The CDR3 bases are TGCACCAGCAGCCAAGCCCTCCGGGGTCAACCCTACAATGAGCAGTTCTTC. This chain uses TRBV1 with TRBJ2-1; the DNA was not compared with TRBD2, the D call given in the table. TRBV1 is a pseudogene locus. This CDR3 is built from 17 residues.

A few counts support this clone. The chain is built from TRBV14 and TRBJ2-5; 8 nucleotides align to TRBD2. CDR1 is SGHDN and CDR2 is FVKESK in the germline V gene. This CDR3 comprises 15 residues. With 6 bases clipped from V and 5 bases from J, the junction kept 11 bases outside the gene matches. The CDR3 region has the DNA TGTGCCAGCAGAGGGATGAGCGGGAGTGCGGAGACCCAGTACTTC. As protein: CASRGMSGSAETQYF.

This clone has just one count. The chain couples TRBV19 to TRBJ2-7; D ambiguous. Germline CDR1 LNHDA, CDR2 SQIVND (reference sequence). V shed 3 bases and J shed 5 bases, with 5 bases lying between them. CDR3 size: 11 residues. This CDR3 is CASSILDEQYF. CDR3 nucleotides: TGTGCCAGTAGTATCCTCGACGAGCAGTACTTC.

The rearrangement joins TRBV2 to TRBJ2-5; 7 bases fit TRBD2. CDR1 SNHLY and CDR2 FYNNEI come from the germline V gene. The J segment lost 0 bases and the V segment lost 5 bases, leaving 6 bases of the junction unmatched. The CDR3 runs 15 residues. The CDR3: CASSRRTSDQETQYF. The CDR3 DNA sequence: TGTGCCAGCAGTCGCCGAACTAGCGACCAAGAGACCCAGTACTTC.

This CDR3 is CASSSERGAEDEQFF. CDR3 bases: TGTGCCAGCAGTTCCGAGCGGGGGGCGGAAGATGAGCAGTTCTTC. The chain carries TRBV6-6 and TRBJ2-1, with TRBD2 matching 9 bases. CDR1 is MNHNY, CDR2 SVGAGI, per germline (reference sequence). This CDR3 spans 15 amino acids. Losses at the gene ends were 4 bases for V and 8 bases for J; bases not matched to a gene: 9.

The chain has TRBV19 and TRBJ2-7; 8 nucleotides agree with TRBD1. The J segment lost 7 bases and the V segment lost 10 bases, leaving 6 bases of the junction unmatched. The CDR3 contains 11 residues. The V gene's germline CDR1 is LNHDA and CDR2 SQIVND (reference sequence). The CDR3 sequence: CATRTGQEQYF. The CDR3 DNA follows: TGTGCCACCAGGACAGGGCAAGAGCAGTACTTC.

The rearrangement links TRBV7-2 to TRBJ2-7, with TRBD1 matching 7 bases. CDR1 and CDR2 from the germline V gene are SGHTA and FQGNSA. The CDR3 contains 14 residues. The trim removed 5 bases at V and 0 bases at J, leaving 4 bases unmatched. The CDR3 sequence: CASSQDRYSYEQYF. CDR3 DNA: TGTGCCAGCAGCCAGGACAGGTACTCCTACGAGCAGTACTTC.

J is TRBJ2-1 and V is TRBV6-6; TRBD2 matches 7 bases. CDR1 MNHNY and CDR2 SVGAGI come from the germline V gene (reference sequence). The length of the CDR3 is 15 residues. The ends lost 0 bases at V and 7 bases at J; junction bases unmatched: 6. This CDR3 reads CASSYSGGSGNEQFF. In DNA, the CDR3 is TGTGCCAGCAGTTACTCGGGGGGGTCCGGAAATGAGCAGTTCTTC.

The gene calls are TRBV11-2 and TRBJ2-1; 9 bases fit TRBD1. Germline V gives CDR1 SGHAT, CDR2 FQNNGV. Trimming cost V 3 bases and J 4 bases; bases outside gene matches: 7. The CDR3 extends over 16 amino acids. In DNA, the CDR3 is TGTGCCAGCAGCTTGATACAGGGGGCGCGTTACAATGAGCAGTTCTTC. Translation gives CASSLIQGARYNEQFF.

The CDR3 loop reads CASRPRDKTYNEQFF. CDR3 nucleotides: TGTGCCAGCAGGCCACGGGACAAGACGTACAATGAGCAGTTCTTC. The chain couples TRBV6-5 to TRBJ2-1; perhaps TRBD1 as D (6 bases). Germline lookup yields CDR1 MNHEY and CDR2 SVGAGI. The V and J ends lost 6 bases and 4 bases respectively, with 16 bases between them. The CDR3 has 15 amino acids.

This clone was found a few times. The chain joins TRBV5-4 to TRBJ2-1; 10 nucleotides match TRBD1. V lost 4 bases and J lost 4; bases outside the gene matches: 8. The V gene's germline CDR1 is SGHNT and CDR2 YYREEE (reference sequence). This CDR3 is 16 amino acids long. The CDR3 sequence: CASSQNLGQGYNEQFF. CDR3 in DNA: TGTGCCAGCAGCCAGAACCTGGGACAGGGGTACAATGAGCAGTTCTTC.

This sequence joins TRBV18 and TRBJ2-3; TRBD1 is a possible D gene (5 bases). V dropped 1 base and J dropped 3 bases, with 5 bases sitting between them. Germline CDR1 KGHSH, CDR2 LQKENI. The CDR3 is made up of 13 amino acids. In nucleotides, the CDR3 is TGTGCCAGCTCACCACAGGGGACAGATACGCAGTATTTT. Amino acids: CASSPQGTDTQYF.

This chain uses TRBV14 with TRBJ2-7, with 7 bases lining up with TRBD1. The CDR3 is 14 residues long. Germline CDR1 and CDR2: SGHDN and FVKESK. The J segment lost 6 bases and the V segment lost 3 bases, leaving 8 bases of the junction unmatched. CDR3 sequence reads: CASSQRTGMSEQYF. Written as DNA, the CDR3 is TGTGCCAGCAGCCAGCGGACAGGAATGAGCGAGCAGTACTTC. Combining the CDR3 with reference TRBV14 and TRBJ2-7 gives the whole variable domain EAGVTQFPSHSVIEKGQTVTLRCDPISGHDNLYWYRRVMGKEIKFLLHFVKESKQDESGMPNNRFLAERTGGTYSTLKVQPAELEDSGVYFCASSQRTGMSEQYFGPGTRLTVT.

The chain couples TRBV30 to TRBJ2-3; TRBD2 aligns across 7 bases. The CDR3 spans 16 residues. CDR1 GTSNPN and CDR2 SVGIG come from the germline V gene (reference sequence). The V and J ends lost 0 bases and 6 bases, in that order; junction bases with no gene match: 12. CDR3 nucleotides: TGTGCCTGGAGTGTACGGAGCGGGGCCACCGGGGATACGCAGTATTTT. Its translation is CAWSVRSGATGDTQYF.

V usage is TRBV27 and J usage is TRBJ2-7; D perhaps matches TRBD1 (6 bases). This CDR3 has 13 amino acids. The germline V and J ends were trimmed by 6 bases and 0 bases, with 9 bases remaining between them. Germline CDR1 MNHEY, CDR2 SMNVEV (reference sequence). The CDR3 DNA reads as TGTGCCAGCAGGACAGGCAACTCCTACGAGCAGTACTTC. Its protein product is CASRTGNSYEQYF.

This chain links TRBV23-1 with TRBJ2-7, with 10 bases aligning to TRBD1. TRBV23-1 is assigned to the ORF class and has an uncertain function. There are 12 residues in the CDR3. V was clipped by 3 bases and J by 13 bases; unmatched bases: 6. CDR3 nucleotides: TGCGCCAGCAGTCAGGGGACAGGGGACATTTACTTC. Translated, it gives CASSQGTGDIYF.

The V call is TRBV30, the J call TRBJ1-6, with a possible D match to TRBD1 (5 bases). CDR3 size: 15 residues. V dropped 0 bases and J dropped 6 bases, with 12 bases sitting between them. CDR1 is GTSNPN and CDR2 is SVGIG in the germline V gene (reference sequence). The CDR3 loop reads CAWSVSRGGNSPLHF. The DNA for the CDR3 is TGTGCCTGGAGTGTGTCACGGGGGGGTAATTCACCCCTCCACTTT. The full variable domain, its missing parts supplied by reference TRBV30 and TRBJ1-6, is SQTIHQWPATLVQPVGSPLSLECTVEGTSNPNLYWYRQAAGRGLQLLFYSVGIGQISSEVPQNLSASRPQDRQFILSSKKLLLSDSGFYLCAWSVSRGGNSPLHFGNGTRLTVT.

The chain carries TRBV28 and TRBJ1-1; TRBD1 might be the D (5 bases). This CDR3 spans 13 amino acids. Germline V gives CDR1 MDHEN, CDR2 SYDVKM. The germline V and J ends were trimmed by 6 bases and 8 bases, with 16 bases remaining between them. CDR3 DNA sequence: TGTGCCAGCAGCCCCGGGGGTTTGGTGGAAGCTTTCTTT. Its translation: CASSPGGLVEAFF.

The chain recombines TRBV29-1 with TRBJ2-2; 10 nucleotides line up with TRBD2. The length of the CDR3 is 16 residues. The ends lost 3 bases at V and 4 bases at J; junction bases unmatched: 8. The germline CDR1 and CDR2 sequences are SQVTM and ANQGSEA. The CDR3 DNA is TGCAGCGTTGAGTCTAGAGCGGGAGGGGCCACCGGGGAGCTGTTTTTT. Its translation is CSVESRAGGATGELFF.

This clone was found once. The V gene is TRBV2, the J gene TRBJ1-1; perhaps TRBD1 as D (5 bases). V shed 4 bases and J shed 11 bases, with 11 bases lying between them. This CDR3 region has 11 residues. Per the germline V gene, CDR1 is SNHLY and CDR2 is FYNNEI. The CDR3 protein is CASSAGTVAFF. CDR3 in DNA: TGTGCCAGCAGTGCCGGGACTGTGGCTTTCTTT.

Only a few counts were recorded for this clone. The chain carries TRBV29-1 and TRBJ1-5; 7 nucleotides agree with TRBD1. Per the germline V gene, CDR1 is SQVTM and CDR2 is ANQGSEA. After removal of 5 bases from V and 3 bases from J, the junction contained 4 bases not matched to a gene. CDR3 length equals 13 residues. Written as DNA, the CDR3 is TGCAGCGTTCCGGGACAGAACAATCAGCCCCAGCATTTT. Translation: CSVPGQNNQPQHF.

The V call is TRBV6-1, the J call TRBJ2-7; 10 bases are shared with TRBD2. The CDR3 contains 15 residues. J lost 2 bases, V lost 6 bases, and 7 bases had no gene match. The germline V gene has CDR1 MNHNS and CDR2 SASEGT. The DNA for the CDR3 is TGTGCCAGCAGGCTAGGACTAGCGGACACCTACGAGCAGTACTTC. Its translation is CASRLGLADTYEQYF.

Details on this clone: Other nucleotide sequences in the sample specify the same CDR3. This chain links TRBV25-1 with TRBJ1-4, with no clear D. V was shortened by 1 base and J by 7 bases, with 10 bases between the two germline ends. The CDR3 spans 14 residues. Germline V lookup: CDR1 MGHDK, CDR2 SYGVNS. CDR3 nucleotides: TGTGCCAGCAGTGAATCTAGGATCGTTGAAAAACTGTTTTTT. It codes for CASSESRIVEKLFF.

As DNA, the CDR3 is TGTGCCAGTACTAGCGGGGGGGCCCCCGGGGAGCTGTTTTTT. Its protein is CASTSGGAPGELFF. The chain joins TRBV2 to TRBJ2-2; the match to TRBD2 covers 13 bases. CDR3 length: 14 residues. With V trimmed by 9 bases and J by 6 bases, 4 bases remained unmatched. Germline V gives CDR1 SNHLY, CDR2 FYNNEI.

This clone occurred a few times. The rearrangement uses TRBV30 and TRBJ1-2, with 9 bases identical to TRBD1. J was trimmed by 6 bases and V by 2 bases; bases with no gene match: 13. The germline V gene encodes CDR1 GTSNPN and CDR2 SVGIG (reference sequence). The CDR3 totals 16 residues. CDR3 in amino acids: CAWSPSPGTGSHGYTF. In nucleotides, the CDR3 is TGTGCCTGGAGTCCCTCACCCGGGACAGGGTCGCATGGCTACACCTTC.

The V and J genes are TRBV18 and TRBJ1-1; 8 positions agree with TRBD1. CDR1 is KGHSH, CDR2 LQKENI, per germline. This CDR3 is built from 14 residues. The V and J ends lost 3 bases and 7 bases, in that order; junction bases with no gene match: 7. Written as DNA, the CDR3 is TGTGCCAGCTCACCTAGGACAGGGTCAGGTGAAGCTTTCTTT. It specifies CASSPRTGSGEAFF.